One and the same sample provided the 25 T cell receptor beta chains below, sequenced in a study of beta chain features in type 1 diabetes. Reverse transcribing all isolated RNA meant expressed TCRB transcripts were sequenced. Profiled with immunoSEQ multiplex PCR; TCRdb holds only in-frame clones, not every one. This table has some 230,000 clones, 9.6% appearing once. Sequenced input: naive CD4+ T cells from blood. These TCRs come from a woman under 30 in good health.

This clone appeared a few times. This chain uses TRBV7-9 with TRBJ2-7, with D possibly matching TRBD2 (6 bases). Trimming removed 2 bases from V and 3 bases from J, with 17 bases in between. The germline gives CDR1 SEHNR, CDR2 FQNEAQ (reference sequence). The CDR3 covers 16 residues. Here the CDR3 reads CASSLSGTVDYYEQYF. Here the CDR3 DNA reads TGTGCCAGCAGCTTATCAGGGACGGTGGACTACTACGAGCAGTACTTC.

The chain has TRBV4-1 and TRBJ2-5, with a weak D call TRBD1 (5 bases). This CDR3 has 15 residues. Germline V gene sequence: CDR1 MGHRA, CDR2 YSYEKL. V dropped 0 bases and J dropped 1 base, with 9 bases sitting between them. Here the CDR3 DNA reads TGCGCCAGCAGCCAAGAAGGGGCAGCCCAAGAGACCCAGTACTTC. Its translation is CASSQEGAAQETQYF.

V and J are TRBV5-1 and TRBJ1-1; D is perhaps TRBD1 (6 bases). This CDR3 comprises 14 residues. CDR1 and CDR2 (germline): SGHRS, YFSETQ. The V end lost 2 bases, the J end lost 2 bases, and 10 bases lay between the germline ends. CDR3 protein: CASSFGTPNTEAFF. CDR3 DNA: TGCGCCAGCAGCTTCGGGACACCTAACACTGAAGCTTTCTTT.

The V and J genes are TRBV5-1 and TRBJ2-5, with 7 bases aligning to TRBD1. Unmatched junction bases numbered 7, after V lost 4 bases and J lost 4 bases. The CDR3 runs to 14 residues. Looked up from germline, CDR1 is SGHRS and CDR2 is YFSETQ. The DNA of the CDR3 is TGCGCCAGCAGCGCCAATACAGGGGCAGAGACCCAGTACTTC. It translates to CASSANTGAETQYF.

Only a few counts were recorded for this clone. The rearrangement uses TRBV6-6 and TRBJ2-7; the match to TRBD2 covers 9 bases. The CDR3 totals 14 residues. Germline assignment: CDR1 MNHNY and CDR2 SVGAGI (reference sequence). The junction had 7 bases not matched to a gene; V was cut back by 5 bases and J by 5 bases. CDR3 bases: TGTGCCAGCAGTCCCGGGACTAGCATCCACGAGCAGTACTTC. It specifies CASSPGTSIHEQYF.

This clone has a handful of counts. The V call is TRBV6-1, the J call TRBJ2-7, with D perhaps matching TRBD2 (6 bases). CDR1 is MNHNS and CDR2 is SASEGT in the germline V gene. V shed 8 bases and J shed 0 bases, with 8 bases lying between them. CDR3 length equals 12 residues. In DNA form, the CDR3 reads TGTGCCAGCCTGGACTACTCCTACGAGCAGTACTTC. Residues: CASLDYSYEQYF.

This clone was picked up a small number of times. This CDR3 reads CASSVQTGPSYEQYF. CDR3 DNA: TGTGCCAGCAGTGTACAGACAGGACCTAGCTACGAGCAGTACTTC. This chain connects TRBV27 to TRBJ2-7, with D maybe TRBD1 (6 bases). V lost 5 bases and J lost 3, with 17 bases in between. CDR3 length: 15 residues. Germline CDR1 is MNHEY and CDR2 is SMNVEV (reference sequence).

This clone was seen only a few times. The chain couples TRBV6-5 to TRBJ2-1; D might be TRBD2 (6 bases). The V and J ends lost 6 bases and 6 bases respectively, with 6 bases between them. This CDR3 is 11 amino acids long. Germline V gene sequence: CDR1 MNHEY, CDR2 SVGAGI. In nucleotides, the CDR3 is TGTGCCAGCAGGACTAGCAATGAGCAGTTCTTC. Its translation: CASRTSNEQFF.

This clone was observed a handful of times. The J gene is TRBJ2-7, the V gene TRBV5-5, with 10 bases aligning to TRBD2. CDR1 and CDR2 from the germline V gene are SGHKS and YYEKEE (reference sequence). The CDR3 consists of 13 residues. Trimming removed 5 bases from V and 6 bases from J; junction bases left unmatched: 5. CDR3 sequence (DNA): TGTGCCAGCAGATTGAGCGGGGGGGCCGAGCAGTACTTC. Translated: CASRLSGGAEQYF.

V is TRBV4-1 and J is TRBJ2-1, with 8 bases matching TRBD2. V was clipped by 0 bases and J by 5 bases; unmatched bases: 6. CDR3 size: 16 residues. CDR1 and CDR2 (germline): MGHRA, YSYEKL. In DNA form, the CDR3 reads TGCGCCAGCAGCCAAGAGGGATTAGCGGGAAACAATGAGCAGTTCTTC. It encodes CASSQEGLAGNNEQFF.

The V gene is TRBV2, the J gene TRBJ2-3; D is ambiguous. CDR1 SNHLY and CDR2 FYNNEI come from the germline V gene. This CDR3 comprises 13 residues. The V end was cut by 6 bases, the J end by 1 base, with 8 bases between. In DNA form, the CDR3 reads TGTGCCAGCAGCGGCGGCCGCACAGATACGCAGTATTTT. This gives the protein CASSGGRTDTQYF. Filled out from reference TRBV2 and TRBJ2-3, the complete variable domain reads EPEVTQTPSHQVTQMGQEVILRCVPISNHLYFYWYRQILGQKVEFLVSFYNNEISEKSEIFDDQFSVERPDGSNFTLKIRSTKLEDSAMYFCASSGGRTDTQYFGPGTRLTVL.

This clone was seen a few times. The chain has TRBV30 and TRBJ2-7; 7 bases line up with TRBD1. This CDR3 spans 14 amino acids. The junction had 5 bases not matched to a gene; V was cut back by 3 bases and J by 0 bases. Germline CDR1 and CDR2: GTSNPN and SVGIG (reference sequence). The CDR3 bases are TGTGCCTGGAGGACAGGGTTAACCTCCTACGAGCAGTACTTC. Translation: CAWRTGLTSYEQYF.

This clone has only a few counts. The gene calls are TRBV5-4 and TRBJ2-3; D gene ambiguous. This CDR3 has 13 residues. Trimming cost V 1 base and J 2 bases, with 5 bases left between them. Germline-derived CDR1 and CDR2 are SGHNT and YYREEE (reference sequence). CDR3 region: CASSLSATDTQYF. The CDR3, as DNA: TGTGCCAGCAGCTTGAGCGCCACAGATACGCAGTATTTT.

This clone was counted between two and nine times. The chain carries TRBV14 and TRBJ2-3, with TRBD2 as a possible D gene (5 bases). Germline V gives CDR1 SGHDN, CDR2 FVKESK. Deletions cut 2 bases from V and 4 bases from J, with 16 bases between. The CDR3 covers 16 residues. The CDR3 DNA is TGTGCCAGCAGCCAACCGGGTAGGAGGTTCGCAGATACGCAGTATTTT. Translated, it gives CASSQPGRRFADTQYF.

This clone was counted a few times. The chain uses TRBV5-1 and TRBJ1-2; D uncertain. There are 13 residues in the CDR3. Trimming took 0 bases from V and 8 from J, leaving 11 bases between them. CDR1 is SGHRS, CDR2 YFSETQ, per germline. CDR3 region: CASSLEKSRGYTF. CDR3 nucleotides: TGCGCCAGCAGCTTGGAAAAGTCGCGGGGCTACACCTTC.

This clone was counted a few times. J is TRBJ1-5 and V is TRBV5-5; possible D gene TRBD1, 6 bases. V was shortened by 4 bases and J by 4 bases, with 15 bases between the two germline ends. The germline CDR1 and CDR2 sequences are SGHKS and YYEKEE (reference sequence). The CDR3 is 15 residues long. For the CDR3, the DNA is TGTGCCAGCAGCCCGACCGGACAGCTTAATCAGCCCCAGCATTTT. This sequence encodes CASSPTGQLNQPQHF.

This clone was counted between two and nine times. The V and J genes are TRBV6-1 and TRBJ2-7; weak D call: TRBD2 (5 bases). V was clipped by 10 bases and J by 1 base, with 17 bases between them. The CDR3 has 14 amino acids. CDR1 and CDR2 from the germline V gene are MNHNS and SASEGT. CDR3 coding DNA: TGTGCCACCGGGGAGCCGGGCGAGTCCTACGAGCAGTACTTC. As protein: CATGEPGESYEQYF.

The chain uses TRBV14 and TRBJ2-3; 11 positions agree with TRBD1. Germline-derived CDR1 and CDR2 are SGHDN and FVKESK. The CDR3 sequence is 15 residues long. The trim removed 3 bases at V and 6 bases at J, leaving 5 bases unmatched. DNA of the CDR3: TGTGCCAGCAGCCAGAGGACAGGGGGCGCGGATACGCAGTATTTT. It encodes CASSQRTGGADTQYF.

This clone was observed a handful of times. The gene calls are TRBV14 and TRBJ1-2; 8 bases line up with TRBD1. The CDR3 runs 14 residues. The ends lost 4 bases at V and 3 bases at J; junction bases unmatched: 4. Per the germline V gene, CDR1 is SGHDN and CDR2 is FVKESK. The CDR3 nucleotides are TGTGCCAGCAGCCCGGGACAGGTAGACTATGGCTACACCTTC. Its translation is CASSPGQVDYGYTF.

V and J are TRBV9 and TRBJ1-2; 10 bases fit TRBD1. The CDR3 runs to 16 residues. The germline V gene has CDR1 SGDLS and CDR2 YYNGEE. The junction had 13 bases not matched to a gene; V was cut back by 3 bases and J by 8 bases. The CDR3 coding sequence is TGTGCCAGCAGCGCAGGTGAGCGACAGGGGGCTAAAGGCTACACCTTC. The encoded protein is CASSAGERQGAKGYTF.

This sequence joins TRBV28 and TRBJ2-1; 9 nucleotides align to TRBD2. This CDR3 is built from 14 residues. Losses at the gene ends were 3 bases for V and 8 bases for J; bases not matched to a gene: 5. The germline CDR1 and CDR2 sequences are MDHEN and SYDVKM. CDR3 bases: TGTGCCAGCAGTTTCGCGGGAGGGCCCGATGAGCAGTTCTTC. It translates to CASSFAGGPDEQFF.

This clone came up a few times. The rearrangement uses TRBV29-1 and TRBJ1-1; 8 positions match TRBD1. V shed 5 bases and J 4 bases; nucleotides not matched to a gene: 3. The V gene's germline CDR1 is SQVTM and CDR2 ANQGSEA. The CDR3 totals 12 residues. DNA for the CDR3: TGCAGCGTTAAACAGGGGGGCACTGAAGCTTTCTTT. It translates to CSVKQGGTEAFF. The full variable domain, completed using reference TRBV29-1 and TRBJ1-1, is SAVISQKPSRDICQRGTSLTIQCQVDSQVTMMFWYRQQPGQSLTLIATANQGSEATYESGFVIDKFPISRPNLTFSTLTVSNMSPEDSSIYLCSVKQGGTEAFFGQGTRLTVV.

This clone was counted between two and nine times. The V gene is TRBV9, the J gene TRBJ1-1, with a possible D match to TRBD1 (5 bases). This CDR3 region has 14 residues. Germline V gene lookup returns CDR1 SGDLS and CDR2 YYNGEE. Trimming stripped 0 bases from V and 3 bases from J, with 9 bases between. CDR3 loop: CASSVGGADTEAFF. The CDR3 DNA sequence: TGTGCCAGCAGCGTAGGGGGCGCGGACACTGAAGCTTTCTTT.

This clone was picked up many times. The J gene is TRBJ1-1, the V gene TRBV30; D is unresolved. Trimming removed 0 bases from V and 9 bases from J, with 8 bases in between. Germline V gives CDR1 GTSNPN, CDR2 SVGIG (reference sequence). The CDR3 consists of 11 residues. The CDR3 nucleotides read TGTGCCTGGAGTGTTGGAGGGAAAGCTTTCTTT. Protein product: CAWSVGGKAFF.

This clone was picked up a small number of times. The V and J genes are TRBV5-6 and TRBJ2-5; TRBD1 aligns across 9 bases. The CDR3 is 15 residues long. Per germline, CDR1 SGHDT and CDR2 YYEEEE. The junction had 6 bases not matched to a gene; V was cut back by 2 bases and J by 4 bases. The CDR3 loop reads CASSLRDRERETQYF. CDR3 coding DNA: TGTGCCAGCAGCTTACGGGACAGGGAAAGAGAGACCCAGTACTTC.